This T cell receptor beta chain was identified during a study of blood T cell repertoires in COVID-19. Study in general: Samples of COVID-19 (acute and convalescent) were obtained from the United States, Italy and Spain.

Participants were aged about 18 to 89 years from 20 to 30 US areas. Profiling relied on immunoSEQ multiplex PCR, and the TCRdb table lists in-frame clones only, not all of them. The data contain hundreds of thousands of clones, about four fifths of them seen just once; the ten biggest clones take up approximately 5%. This CDR3 is built from 14 residues. Germline-derived CDR1 and CDR2 are LNHDA and SQIVND (reference sequence). Losses at the gene ends were 3 bases for V and 7 bases for J; bases not matched to a gene: 7. The genes are TRBV19 and TRBJ2-7; 9 bases line up with TRBD1. This clonotype was sampled from a man between 35 and 55 years old who had been exposed to COVID-19. The specimen sequenced was PBMCs or T cells enriched from blood (not recorded which). CDR3 in amino acids: CASSIQDRGGEQYF. Here the CDR3 DNA reads TGTGCCAGTAGTATTCAGGACAGGGGAGGGGAGCAGTACTTC.